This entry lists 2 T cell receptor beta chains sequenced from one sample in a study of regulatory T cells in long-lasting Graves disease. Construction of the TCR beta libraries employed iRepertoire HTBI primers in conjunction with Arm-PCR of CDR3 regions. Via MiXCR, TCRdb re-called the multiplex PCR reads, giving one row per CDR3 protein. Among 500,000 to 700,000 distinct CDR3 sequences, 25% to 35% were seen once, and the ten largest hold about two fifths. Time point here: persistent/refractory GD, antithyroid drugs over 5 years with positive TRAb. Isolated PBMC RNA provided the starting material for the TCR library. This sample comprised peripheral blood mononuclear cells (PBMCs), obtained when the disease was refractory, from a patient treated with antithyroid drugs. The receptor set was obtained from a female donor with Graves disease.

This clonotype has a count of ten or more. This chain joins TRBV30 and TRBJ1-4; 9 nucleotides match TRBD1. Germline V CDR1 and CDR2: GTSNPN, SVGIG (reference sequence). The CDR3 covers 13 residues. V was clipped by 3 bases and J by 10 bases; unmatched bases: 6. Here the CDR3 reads CAWRGTGMGKLFF. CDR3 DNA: TGTGCCTGGAGAGGGACAGGGATGGGAAAACTGTTTTTT.

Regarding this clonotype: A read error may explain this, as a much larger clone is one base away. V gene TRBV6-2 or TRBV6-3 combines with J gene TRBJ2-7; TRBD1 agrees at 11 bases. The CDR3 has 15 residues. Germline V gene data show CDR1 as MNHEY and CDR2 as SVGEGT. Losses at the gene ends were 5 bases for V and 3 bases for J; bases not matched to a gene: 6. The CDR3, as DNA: TGTGCCAGCAGTATCACCGGGACAGGGGGCTACGAGCAGTACTTC. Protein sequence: CASSITGTGGYEQYF.